This is a list of T cell receptor beta chains from one sample in a study of regulatory T cells in long-lasting Graves disease. MiXCR, run by TCRdb on the multiplex PCR reads, gives a single entry per CDR3 protein. Among some 490,000 distinct CDR3 sequences listed, 9.5% to 15% were seen once. The same specimen was also included in a second study, on T cells in Graves' hyperthyroidism and ophthalmopathy.

Sequences were derived from peripheral blood mononuclear cells (PBMCs), sampled at new diagnosis, from a patient treated with antithyroid drugs. The origin of the receptors is a woman between 25 and 40 years old with Graves disease. The CDR3 runs from the conserved cysteine through the conserved F or W. Fields, in order: clone size, V gene, J gene, D gene, CDR3 DNA, CDR3 protein. The D gene is left open where the match is weak. Where a row states a size, it is once, few, many or the class of an expanded clone; other rows omit it.

abundance: many; v_gene: TRBV9; j_gene: TRBJ2-5; d_gene: TRBD2; CDR3nt: TGTGCCAGCAGCGTAGGCTCTAGCGGGAGTCAAGAGACCCAGTACTTC; CDR3aa: CASSVGSSGSQETQYF
abundance: NA; v_gene: TRBV30; j_gene: TRBJ2-1; d_gene: TRBD1; CDR3nt: TGTGCCTGGGGGACAGGGGTAGCCTACAATGAGCAGTTCTTC; CDR3aa: CAWGTGVAYNEQFF
abundance: many; v_gene: TRBV3-1; j_gene: TRBJ1-3; d_gene: NA; CDR3nt: TGTGCCAGCAGCCAAGGCGGGGTTGGAAACACCATATATTTT; CDR3aa: CASSQGGVGNTIYF
abundance: few; v_gene: TRBV29-1; j_gene: TRBJ2-4; d_gene: TRBD1; CDR3nt: TGCAGCGTTGAATATGGGGACCCCCGGGACAGAAACATTCAGTACTTC; CDR3aa: CSVEYGDPRDRNIQYF
abundance: many; v_gene: TRBV30; j_gene: TRBJ2-5; d_gene: NA; CDR3nt: TGTGCCTGGACCAGCCATCCACAAGAGACCCAGTACTTC; CDR3aa: CAWTSHPQETQYF
abundance: NA; v_gene: TRBV2; j_gene: TRBJ2-5; d_gene: TRBD2; CDR3nt: TGTGCCAGCAGGGGGACTAGCGGGAGTTCAGAGACCCAGTACTTC; CDR3aa: CASRGTSGSSETQYF
abundance: many; v_gene: TRBV7-2; j_gene: TRBJ2-1; d_gene: NA; CDR3nt: TGTGCCAGCAGCTTAACTAGCCTCGAGCAGTTCTTC; CDR3aa: CASSLTSLEQFF
abundance: NA; v_gene: TRBV4-1; j_gene: TRBJ2-2; d_gene: TRBD1; CDR3nt: TGCGCCAGCCGGACTCCGGGACAGGGCTTTAGCGCCGGGGAGCTGTTTTTT; CDR3aa: CASRTPGQGFSAGELFF
abundance: NA; v_gene: TRBV28; j_gene: TRBJ2-3; d_gene: NA; CDR3nt: TGTGCCAGCAGTGGGGGGGGGGCCGTCACAGATACGCAGTATTTT; CDR3aa: CASSGGGAVTDTQYF
abundance: many; v_gene: TRBV12-3/TRBV12-4; j_gene: TRBJ2-2; d_gene: NA; CDR3nt: TGTGCCAGCAGTTTTGGCACCGTGGGTTGGGGGACCGGGGAGCTGTTTTTT; CDR3aa: CASSFGTVGWGTGELFF
abundance: NA; v_gene: TRBV5-6; j_gene: TRBJ2-5; d_gene: NA; CDR3nt: TGTGCCAGCAGCTTGGCCGCCTCGTACCAAGAGACCCAGTACTTC; CDR3aa: CASSLAASYQETQYF
abundance: many; v_gene: TRBV5-1; j_gene: TRBJ2-2; d_gene: NA; CDR3nt: TGCGCCAGCAGCTTGGCCGTCAGGAGGGGGACCGGGGAGCTGTTTTTT; CDR3aa: CASSLAVRRGTGELFF
abundance: few; v_gene: TRBV7-2; j_gene: TRBJ1-1; d_gene: NA; CDR3nt: TGTGCCAGCAGCTTGACCGGGACTCATTTCTTT; CDR3aa: CASSLTGTHFF
abundance: few; v_gene: TRBV6-2/TRBV6-3; j_gene: TRBJ2-6; d_gene: TRBD2; CDR3nt: TGTGCCAGCAGTGCCCCGGGGGGGTCCTCTGGGGCCAACGTCCTGACTTTC; CDR3aa: CASSAPGGSSGANVLTF
abundance: many; v_gene: TRBV7-7; j_gene: TRBJ2-3; d_gene: TRBD2; CDR3nt: TGTGCTAGCAGCCAAGGACTAGCGGGGGGCACAGATACGCAGTATTTT; CDR3aa: CASSQGLAGGTDTQYF
abundance: many; v_gene: TRBV19; j_gene: TRBJ1-2; d_gene: TRBD1; CDR3nt: TGTGCCAGTAGTATAGGGGACAGGATCCCTAACTATGGCTACACCTTC; CDR3aa: CASSIGDRIPNYGYTF
abundance: many; v_gene: TRBV7-9; j_gene: TRBJ2-1; d_gene: TRBD2; CDR3nt: TGTGCCAGCAGCCACCGACTAGCGGGAAACAATGAGCAGTTCTTC; CDR3aa: CASSHRLAGNNEQFF
abundance: many; v_gene: TRBV6-1; j_gene: TRBJ1-1; d_gene: NA; CDR3nt: TGTGCCAGCAGCGGGGGATGGTACACTGAAGCTTTCTTT; CDR3aa: CASSGGWYTEAFF
abundance: many; v_gene: TRBV20-1; j_gene: TRBJ2-5; d_gene: NA; CDR3nt: TGCAGTGCTAGTGAAGGACTGGGGGAAGAGACCCAGTACTTC; CDR3aa: CSASEGLGEETQYF
abundance: many; v_gene: TRBV11-2; j_gene: TRBJ2-7; d_gene: TRBD1; CDR3nt: TGTGCCAGCAGCTTACCAGGGACAGGGGGATACGAGCAGTACTTC; CDR3aa: CASSLPGTGGYEQYF
abundance: many; v_gene: TRBV12-3/TRBV12-4; j_gene: TRBJ2-1; d_gene: NA; CDR3nt: TGTGCCAGCAGCCGAGGACCCGAGGGGGGGGCACACAATGAGCAGTTCTTC; CDR3aa: CASSRGPEGGAHNEQFF
abundance: NA; v_gene: TRBV5-1; j_gene: TRBJ2-1; d_gene: TRBD1; CDR3nt: TGCGCCAGCAGCTCGGGGGACAGGGTTAGGCATGAGCAGTTCTTC; CDR3aa: CASSSGDRVRHEQFF
abundance: NA; v_gene: TRBV9; j_gene: TRBJ2-1; d_gene: TRBD2; CDR3nt: TGTGCCAGCAGCCCGGGACCTAGCGGGAGAAATGAGCAGTTCTTC; CDR3aa: CASSPGPSGRNEQFF
abundance: many; v_gene: TRBV9; j_gene: TRBJ1-3; d_gene: NA; CDR3nt: TGTGCCAGCAGCGTAGCCCCCTGGAACTCTGGAAACACCATATATTTT; CDR3aa: CASSVAPWNSGNTIYF
abundance: NA; v_gene: TRBV10-3; j_gene: TRBJ2-7; d_gene: NA; CDR3nt: TGTGCCATCAGCGGAGGACAAGACTACGAGCAGTACTTC; CDR3aa: CAISGGQDYEQYF
abundance: many; v_gene: TRBV28; j_gene: TRBJ2-3; d_gene: NA; CDR3nt: TGTGCCAGCAGTTATTTCACAGATACGCAGTATTTT; CDR3aa: CASSYFTDTQYF
abundance: NA; v_gene: TRBV3-1; j_gene: TRBJ2-5; d_gene: NA; CDR3nt: TGTGCCAGCAGCCAAGAATGGGCCCCTAACCCTTCGGAGACCCAGTACTTC; CDR3aa: CASSQEWAPNPSETQYF
abundance: many; v_gene: TRBV6-5; j_gene: TRBJ1-4; d_gene: NA; CDR3nt: TGTGCCAGCAGTTACCTTCCGGGAACCCAGGGTACTAATGAAAAACTGTTTTTT; CDR3aa: CASSYLPGTQGTNEKLFF
abundance: few; v_gene: TRBV20-1; j_gene: TRBJ2-3; d_gene: NA; CDR3nt: TGCAGTGCTAGAGATCTTACTAGGAGCACAGATACGCAGTATTTT; CDR3aa: CSARDLTRSTDTQYF
abundance: many; v_gene: TRBV29-1; j_gene: TRBJ2-1; d_gene: NA; CDR3nt: TGCAGCGTCCTAGCTTGGTACAATGAGCAGTTCTTC; CDR3aa: CSVLAWYNEQFF
abundance: many; v_gene: TRBV10-3; j_gene: TRBJ2-3; d_gene: NA; CDR3nt: TGTGCCATCACGGCGGGAGATACGCAGTATTTT; CDR3aa: CAITAGDTQYF
abundance: many; v_gene: TRBV3-1; j_gene: TRBJ1-6; d_gene: NA; CDR3nt: TGTGCCAGCAGCCCGGGATGGGGGCGGACACCCCTCCACTTT; CDR3aa: CASSPGWGRTPLHF
abundance: NA; v_gene: TRBV5-1; j_gene: TRBJ2-1; d_gene: TRBD2; CDR3nt: TGCGCCAGCAGCTTGGTAGGGACTAGCGTCGATGAGCAGTTCTTC; CDR3aa: CASSLVGTSVDEQFF
abundance: many; v_gene: TRBV27; j_gene: TRBJ2-1; d_gene: NA; CDR3nt: TGTGCCAGCAGTTCGACTAGAATAGTCGATGAGCAGTTCTTC; CDR3aa: CASSSTRIVDEQFF
abundance: many; v_gene: TRBV2; j_gene: TRBJ1-1; d_gene: NA; CDR3nt: TGTGCCAGCGGGGGGCCCATCCCGAACACTGAAGCTTTCTTT; CDR3aa: CASGGPIPNTEAFF
abundance: many; v_gene: TRBV11-2; j_gene: TRBJ1-6; d_gene: TRBD1; CDR3nt: TGTGCCAGCAGCTTACGAGACAGGGATTCACCCCTCCACTTT; CDR3aa: CASSLRDRDSPLHF
abundance: many; v_gene: TRBV4-3; j_gene: TRBJ2-2; d_gene: NA; CDR3nt: TGCGCCAGCAGAAGGGAGTGGGACACCGGGGAGCTGTTTTTT; CDR3aa: CASRREWDTGELFF
abundance: many; v_gene: TRBV19; j_gene: TRBJ2-7; d_gene: TRBD2; CDR3nt: TGTGCCAGTAGTCCCTCAGCGGGGAGTACCTACGAGCAGTACTTC; CDR3aa: CASSPSAGSTYEQYF
abundance: many; v_gene: TRBV4-1; j_gene: TRBJ2-7; d_gene: NA; CDR3nt: TGCGCCAGCAGCCATTTTACACACGAGCAGTACTTC; CDR3aa: CASSHFTHEQYF
abundance: many; v_gene: TRBV18; j_gene: TRBJ2-3; d_gene: NA; CDR3nt: TGTGCCAGCTCCCCCTTCCGGGAGTCCACAGATACGCAGTATTTT; CDR3aa: CASSPFRESTDTQYF
abundance: many; v_gene: TRBV3-1; j_gene: TRBJ2-3; d_gene: NA; CDR3nt: TGTGCCAGCAGCCAAGTTTTAAACTCCCCCACAGATACGCAGTATTTT; CDR3aa: CASSQVLNSPTDTQYF
abundance: many; v_gene: TRBV7-2; j_gene: TRBJ2-7; d_gene: TRBD1; CDR3nt: TGTGCCAGCAGTTTCTCAGGGGGCTCCTACGAGCAGTACTTC; CDR3aa: CASSFSGGSYEQYF
abundance: many; v_gene: TRBV7-9; j_gene: TRBJ2-7; d_gene: NA; CDR3nt: TGTGCCAGCAGCTTAGGAATAGGGGAAACCTACGAGCAGTACTTC; CDR3aa: CASSLGIGETYEQYF
abundance: many; v_gene: TRBV3-1; j_gene: TRBJ2-2; d_gene: TRBD2; CDR3nt: TGTGCCAGCAGCGCCCGACTAGCAGGCGCCGGGGAGCTGTTTTTT; CDR3aa: CASSARLAGAGELFF
abundance: many; v_gene: TRBV29-1; j_gene: TRBJ2-1; d_gene: NA; CDR3nt: TGCAGCGTTGAAGGACTAGACACCAATGAGCAGTTCTTC; CDR3aa: CSVEGLDTNEQFF
abundance: few; v_gene: TRBV7-9; j_gene: TRBJ2-7; d_gene: NA; CDR3nt: TGTGCCAGCAGCGAAACGCCGAACGAGCAGTACTTC; CDR3aa: CASSETPNEQYF
abundance: NA; v_gene: TRBV7-9; j_gene: TRBJ2-2; d_gene: NA; CDR3nt: TGTGCCAGCAGCTTACCCAACCTTGGGGTGGACAAAGACCGATACACCGGGGAGCTGTTTTTT; CDR3aa: CASSLPNLGVDKDRYTGELFF
abundance: many; v_gene: TRBV12-3/TRBV12-4; j_gene: TRBJ1-1; d_gene: NA; CDR3nt: TGTGCCAGCAGCCGCCGGGGGATGAACACTGAAGCTTTCTTT; CDR3aa: CASSRRGMNTEAFF
abundance: few; v_gene: TRBV3-1; j_gene: TRBJ1-2; d_gene: TRBD1; CDR3nt: TGTGCCAGCAGCCAAGATTTTAGGGGGCTGGCGTCCCCCAATGGCTACACCTTC; CDR3aa: CASSQDFRGLASPNGYTF
abundance: many; v_gene: TRBV20-1; j_gene: TRBJ1-2; d_gene: NA; CDR3nt: TGCAGTGCTAGTATCTCCGGGGGGACTAACTATGGCTACACCTTC; CDR3aa: CSASISGGTNYGYTF
abundance: few; v_gene: TRBV7-9; j_gene: TRBJ2-7; d_gene: NA; CDR3nt: TGTGCCAGCAGCGATGACACCCGTAGCTCCTACGAGCAGTACTTC; CDR3aa: CASSDDTRSSYEQYF
abundance: many; v_gene: TRBV15; j_gene: TRBJ1-4; d_gene: TRBD1; CDR3nt: TGTGCCACCAGCAATTGGGGACAGGGTCAGGAAAAACTGTTTTTT; CDR3aa: CATSNWGQGQEKLFF
abundance: NA; v_gene: TRBV13; j_gene: TRBJ1-4; d_gene: NA; CDR3nt: TGTGCCAGCAGCCCCCCTGGGGAAAAGTTGAAACTGTTTTTT; CDR3aa: CASSPPGEKLKLFF
abundance: NA; v_gene: TRBV4-1; j_gene: TRBJ1-1; d_gene: NA; CDR3nt: TGCGCCAGCAGCCAAGCCCGCGAAGAAGCTTTCTTT; CDR3aa: CASSQAREEAFF
abundance: NA; v_gene: TRBV20-1; j_gene: TRBJ1-2; d_gene: TRBD1; CDR3nt: TGCAGTGCTAGAGAGGGGCCCCACAGGGGTCGGTACGGCTACACCTTC; CDR3aa: CSAREGPHRGRYGYTF